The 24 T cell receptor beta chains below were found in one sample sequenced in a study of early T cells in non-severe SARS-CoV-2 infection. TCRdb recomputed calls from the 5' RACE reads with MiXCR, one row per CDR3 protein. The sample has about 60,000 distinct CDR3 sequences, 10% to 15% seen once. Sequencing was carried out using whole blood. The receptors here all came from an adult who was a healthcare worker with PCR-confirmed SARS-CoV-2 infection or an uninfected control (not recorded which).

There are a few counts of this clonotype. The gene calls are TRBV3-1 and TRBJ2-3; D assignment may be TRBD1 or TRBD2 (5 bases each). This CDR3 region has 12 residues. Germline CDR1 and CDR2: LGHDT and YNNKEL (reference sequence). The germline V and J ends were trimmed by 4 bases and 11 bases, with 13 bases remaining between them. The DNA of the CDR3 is TGTGCCAGCAGCCCCACCGGGACGAGGCAGTATTTT. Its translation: CASSPTGTRQYF.

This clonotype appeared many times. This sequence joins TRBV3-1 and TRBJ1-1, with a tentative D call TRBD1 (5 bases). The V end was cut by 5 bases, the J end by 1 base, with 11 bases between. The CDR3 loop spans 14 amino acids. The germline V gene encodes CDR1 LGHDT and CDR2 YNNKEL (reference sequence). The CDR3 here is CASSWDGQNTEAFF. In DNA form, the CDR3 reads TGTGCCAGCAGCTGGGACGGCCAGAACACTGAAGCTTTCTTT.

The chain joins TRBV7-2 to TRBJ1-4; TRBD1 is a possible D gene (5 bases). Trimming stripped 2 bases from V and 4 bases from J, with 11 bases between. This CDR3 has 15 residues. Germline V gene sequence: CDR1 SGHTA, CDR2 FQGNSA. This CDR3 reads CASSLNPGLNEKLFF. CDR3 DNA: TGTGCCAGCAGCTTAAATCCAGGGCTTAATGAAAAACTGTTTTTT.

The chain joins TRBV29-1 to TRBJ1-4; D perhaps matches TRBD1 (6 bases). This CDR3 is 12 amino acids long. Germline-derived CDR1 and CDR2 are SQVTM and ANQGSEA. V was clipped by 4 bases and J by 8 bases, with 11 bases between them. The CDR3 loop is CSVGDIGEKLFF. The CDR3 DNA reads TGCAGCGTTGGGGACATCGGGGAAAAACTGTTTTTT.

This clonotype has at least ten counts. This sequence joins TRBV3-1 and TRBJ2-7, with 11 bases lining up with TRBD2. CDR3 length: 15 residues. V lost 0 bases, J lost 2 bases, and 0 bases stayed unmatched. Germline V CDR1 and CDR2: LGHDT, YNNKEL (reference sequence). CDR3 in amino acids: CASSQELAGAYEQYF. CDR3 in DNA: TGTGCCAGCAGCCAAGAACTAGCGGGGGCCTACGAGCAGTACTTC.

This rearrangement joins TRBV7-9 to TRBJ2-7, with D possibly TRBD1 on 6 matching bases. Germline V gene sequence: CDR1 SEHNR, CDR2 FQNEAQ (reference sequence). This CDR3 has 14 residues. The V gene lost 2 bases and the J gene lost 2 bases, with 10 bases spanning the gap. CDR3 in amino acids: CASSLQGLAYEQYF. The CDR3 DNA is TGTGCCAGCAGCTTACAGGGGCTCGCCTACGAGCAGTACTTC.

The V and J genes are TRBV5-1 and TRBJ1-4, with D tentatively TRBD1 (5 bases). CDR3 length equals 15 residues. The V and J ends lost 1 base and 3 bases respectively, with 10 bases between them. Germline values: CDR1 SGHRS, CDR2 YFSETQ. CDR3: CASSLTGHSNEKLFF. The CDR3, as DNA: TGCGCCAGCAGCTTGACGGGGCACTCTAATGAAAAACTGTTTTTT. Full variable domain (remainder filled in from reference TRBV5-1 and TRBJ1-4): KAGVTQTPRYLIKTRGQQVTLSCSPISGHRSVSWYQQTPGQGLQFLFEYFSETQRNKGNFPGRFSGRQFSNSRSEMNVSTLELGDSALYLCASSLTGHSNEKLFFGSGTQLSVL.

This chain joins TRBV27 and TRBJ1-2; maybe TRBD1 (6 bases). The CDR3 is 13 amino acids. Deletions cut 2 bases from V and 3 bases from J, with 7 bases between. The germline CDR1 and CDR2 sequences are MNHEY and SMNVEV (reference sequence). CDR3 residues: CASSLQGYYGYTF. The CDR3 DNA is TGTGCCAGCAGTTTACAGGGGTACTATGGCTACACCTTC.

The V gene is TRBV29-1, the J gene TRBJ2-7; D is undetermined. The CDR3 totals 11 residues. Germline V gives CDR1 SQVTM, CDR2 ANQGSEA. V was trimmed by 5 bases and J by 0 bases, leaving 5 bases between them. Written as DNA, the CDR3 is TGCAGCGTTAGGGCCTCCTACGAGCAGTACTTC. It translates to CSVRASYEQYF.

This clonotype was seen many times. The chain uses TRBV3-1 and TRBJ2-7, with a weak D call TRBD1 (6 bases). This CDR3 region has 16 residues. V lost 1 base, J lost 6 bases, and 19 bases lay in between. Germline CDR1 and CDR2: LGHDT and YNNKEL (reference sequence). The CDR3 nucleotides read TGTGCCAGCAGCCAAGCAGGGGCCCTGACACCTGCCGAGCAGTACTTC. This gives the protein CASSQAGALTPAEQYF.

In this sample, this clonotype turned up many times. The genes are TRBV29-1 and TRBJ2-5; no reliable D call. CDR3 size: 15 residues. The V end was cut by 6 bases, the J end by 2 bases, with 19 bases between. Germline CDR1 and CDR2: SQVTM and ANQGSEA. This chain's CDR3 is CSVSYSGAAQETQYF. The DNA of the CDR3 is TGCAGCGTCTCATACTCAGGCGCAGCTCAAGAGACCCAGTACTTC.

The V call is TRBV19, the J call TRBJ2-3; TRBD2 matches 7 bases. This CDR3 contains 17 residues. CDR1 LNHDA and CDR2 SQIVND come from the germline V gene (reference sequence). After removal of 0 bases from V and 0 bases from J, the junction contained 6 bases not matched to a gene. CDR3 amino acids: CASSIDRASGSTDTQYF. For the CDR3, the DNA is TGTGCCAGTAGTATAGATCGGGCTAGCGGCAGCACAGATACGCAGTATTTT.

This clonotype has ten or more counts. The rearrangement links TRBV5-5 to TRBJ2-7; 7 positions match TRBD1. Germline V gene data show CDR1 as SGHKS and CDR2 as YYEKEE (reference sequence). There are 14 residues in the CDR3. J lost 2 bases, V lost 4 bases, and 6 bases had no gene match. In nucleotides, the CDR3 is TGTGCCAGCAGCCCGGACAGGCCCCCCTACGAGCAGTACTTC. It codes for CASSPDRPPYEQYF.

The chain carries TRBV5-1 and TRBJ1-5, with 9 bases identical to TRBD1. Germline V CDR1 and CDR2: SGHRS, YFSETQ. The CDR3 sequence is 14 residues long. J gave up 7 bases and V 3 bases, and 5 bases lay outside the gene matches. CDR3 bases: TGCGCCAGCAGCTCAGGGACAGGGCGACAGCCCCAGCATTTT. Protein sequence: CASSSGTGRQPQHF. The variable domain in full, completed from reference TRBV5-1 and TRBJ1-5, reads KAGVTQTPRYLIKTRGQQVTLSCSPISGHRSVSWYQQTPGQGLQFLFEYFSETQRNKGNFPGRFSGRQFSNSRSEMNVSTLELGDSALYLCASSSGTGRQPQHFGDGTRLSIL.

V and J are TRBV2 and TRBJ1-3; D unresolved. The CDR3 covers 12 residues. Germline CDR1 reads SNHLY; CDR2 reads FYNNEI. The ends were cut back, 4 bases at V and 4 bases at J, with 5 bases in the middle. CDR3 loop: CASSGRGNTIYF. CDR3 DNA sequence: TGTGCCAGCAGTGGGCGGGGAAACACCATATATTTT.

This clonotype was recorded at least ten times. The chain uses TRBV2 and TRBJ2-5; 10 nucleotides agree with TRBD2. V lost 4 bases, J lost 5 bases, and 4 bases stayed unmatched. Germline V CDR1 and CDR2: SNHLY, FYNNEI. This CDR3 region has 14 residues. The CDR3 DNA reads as TGTGCCAGCAGTGTAGCGGGAGGAAAGGAGACCCAGTACTTC. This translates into CASSVAGGKETQYF.

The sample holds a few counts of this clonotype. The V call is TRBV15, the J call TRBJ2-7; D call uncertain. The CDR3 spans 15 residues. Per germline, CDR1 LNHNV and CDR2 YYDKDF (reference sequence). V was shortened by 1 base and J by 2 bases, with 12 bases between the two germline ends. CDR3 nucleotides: TGTGCCACCAGCAGAGGAAGGGAAGTGACCTACGAGCAGTACTTC. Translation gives CATSRGREVTYEQYF.

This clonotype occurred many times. In DNA, the CDR3 is TGCAGCGCCGGGGCTAGCGGGAATCCTCTGTTCTTC. This encodes CSAGASGNPLFF. This chain links TRBV29-1 with TRBJ2-1; 9 nucleotides agree with TRBD2. Germline V CDR1 and CDR2: SQVTM, ANQGSEA. V dropped 7 bases and J dropped 15; count of bases not matched to a gene: 13. The CDR3 runs 12 residues.

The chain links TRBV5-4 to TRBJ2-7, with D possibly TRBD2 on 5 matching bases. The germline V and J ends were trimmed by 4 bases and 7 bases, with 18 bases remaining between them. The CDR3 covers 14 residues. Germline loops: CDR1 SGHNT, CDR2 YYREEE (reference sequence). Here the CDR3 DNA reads TGTGCCAGCAGCGCGGGCTCCTGGAATCGAGAGCAGTACTTC. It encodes CASSAGSWNREQYF.

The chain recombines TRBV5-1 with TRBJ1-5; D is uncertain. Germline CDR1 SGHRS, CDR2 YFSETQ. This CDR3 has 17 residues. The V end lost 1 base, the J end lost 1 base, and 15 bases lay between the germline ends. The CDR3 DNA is TGCGCCAGCAGCTTGCTCCCCCTCGGGGAGAGCAATCAGCCCCAGCATTTT. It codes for CASSLLPLGESNQPQHF.

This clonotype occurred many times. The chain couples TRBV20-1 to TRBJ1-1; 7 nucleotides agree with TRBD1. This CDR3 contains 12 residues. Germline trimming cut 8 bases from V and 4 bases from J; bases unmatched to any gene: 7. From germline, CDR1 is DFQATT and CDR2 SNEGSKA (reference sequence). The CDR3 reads CSPFYRGTEAFF. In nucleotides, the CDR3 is TGCAGTCCATTCTACAGGGGCACTGAAGCTTTCTTT.

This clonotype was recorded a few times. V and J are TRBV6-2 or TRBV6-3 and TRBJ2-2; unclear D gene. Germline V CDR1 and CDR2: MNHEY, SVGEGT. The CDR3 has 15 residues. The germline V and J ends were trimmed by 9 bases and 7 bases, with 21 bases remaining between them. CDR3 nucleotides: TGTGCCAGTAGTCGTTGGCGGACGACGGACGGGGAGCTGTTTTTT. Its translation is CASSRWRTTDGELFF.

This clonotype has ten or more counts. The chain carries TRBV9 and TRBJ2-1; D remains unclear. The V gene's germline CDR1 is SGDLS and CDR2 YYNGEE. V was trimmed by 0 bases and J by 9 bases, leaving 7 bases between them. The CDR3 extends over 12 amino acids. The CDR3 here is CASSVGGFEQFF. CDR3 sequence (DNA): TGTGCCAGCAGCGTAGGAGGTTTTGAGCAGTTCTTC.

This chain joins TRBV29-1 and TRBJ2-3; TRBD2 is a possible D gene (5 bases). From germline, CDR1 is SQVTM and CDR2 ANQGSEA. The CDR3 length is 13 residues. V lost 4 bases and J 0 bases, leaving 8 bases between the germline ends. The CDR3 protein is CSVARTSTDTQYF. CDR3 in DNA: TGCAGCGTTGCGAGGACTAGCACAGATACGCAGTATTTT.